This T cell receptor beta chain emerged from a study of T cells in Graves' hyperthyroidism and ophthalmopathy. TCR beta CDR3 regions were amplified from RNA transcripts. HTBI primers were used for first-round RT-PCR of the TCR CDR3. TCRdb recomputed calls from the multiplex PCR reads with MiXCR, one row per CDR3 protein. The table includes hundreds of thousands of distinct CDR3 sequences, roughly 13% detected once. The CDR3 runs 14 residues. The germline V and J ends were trimmed by 1 base and 7 bases, with 13 bases remaining between them. From germline, CDR1 is LGHDT and CDR2 YNNKEL (reference sequence). This clonotype was picked up many times. Diagnoses rested on clinical symptoms, serum thyroxine and TRAb, thyroid ultrasound and orbital computed tomography. Out of approximately 10 ml of fresh peripheral blood came the PBMCs.

Sequencing was carried out using blood. This receptor was taken from a woman between 18 and 29 years old with Graves' hyperthyroidism. The V gene is TRBV3-1, the J gene TRBJ1-1; no clear D. The CDR3 reads CASSQVVGVGEAFF. For the CDR3, the DNA is TGTGCCAGCAGCCAAGTCGTCGGGGTAGGTGAAGCTTTCTTT.